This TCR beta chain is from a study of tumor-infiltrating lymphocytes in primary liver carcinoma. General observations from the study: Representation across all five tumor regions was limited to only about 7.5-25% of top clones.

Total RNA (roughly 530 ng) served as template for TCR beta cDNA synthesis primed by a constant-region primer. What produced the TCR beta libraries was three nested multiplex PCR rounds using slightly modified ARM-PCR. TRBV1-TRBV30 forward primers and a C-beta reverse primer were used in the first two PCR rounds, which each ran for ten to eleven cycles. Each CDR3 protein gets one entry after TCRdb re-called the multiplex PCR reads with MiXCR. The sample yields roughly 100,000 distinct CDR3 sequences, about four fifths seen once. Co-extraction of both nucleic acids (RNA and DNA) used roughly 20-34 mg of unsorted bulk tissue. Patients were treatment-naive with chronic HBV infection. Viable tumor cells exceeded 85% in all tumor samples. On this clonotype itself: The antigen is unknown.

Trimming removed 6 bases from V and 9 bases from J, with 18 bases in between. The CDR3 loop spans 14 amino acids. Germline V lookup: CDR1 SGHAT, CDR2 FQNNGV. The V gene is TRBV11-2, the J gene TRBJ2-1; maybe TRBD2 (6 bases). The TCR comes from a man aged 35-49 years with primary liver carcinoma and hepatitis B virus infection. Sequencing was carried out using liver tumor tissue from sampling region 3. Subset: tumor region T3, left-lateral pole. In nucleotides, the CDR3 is TGTGCCAGCAGACAGGTTCGGAGGGGAGCTGAGCAGTTCTTC. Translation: CASRQVRRGAEQFF.